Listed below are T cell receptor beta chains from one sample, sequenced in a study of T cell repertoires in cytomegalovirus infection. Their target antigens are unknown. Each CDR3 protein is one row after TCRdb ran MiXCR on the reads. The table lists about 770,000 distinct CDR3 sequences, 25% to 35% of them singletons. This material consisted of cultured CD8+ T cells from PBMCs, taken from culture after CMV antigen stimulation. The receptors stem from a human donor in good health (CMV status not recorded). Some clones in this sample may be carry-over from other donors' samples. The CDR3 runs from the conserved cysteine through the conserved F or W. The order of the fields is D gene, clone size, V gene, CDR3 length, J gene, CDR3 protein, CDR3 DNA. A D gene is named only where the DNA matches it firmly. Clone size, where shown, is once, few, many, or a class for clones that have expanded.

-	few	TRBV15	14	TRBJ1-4	CATSMGGTNEKLFF	TGTGCCACCAGCATGGGGGGTACTAATGAAAAACTGTTTTTT
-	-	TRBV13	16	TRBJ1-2	CASSVRNRAASYGYTF	TGTGCCAGCAGCGTACGAAACAGGGCCGCGAGTTATGGCTACACCTTC
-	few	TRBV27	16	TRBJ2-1	CASSFPPTFPYNEQFF	TGTGCCAGCAGTTTCCCCCCAACATTCCCCTACAATGAGCAGTTCTTC
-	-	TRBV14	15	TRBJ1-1	CASSQIQGFGTEAFF	TGTGCCAGCAGCCAGATACAGGGATTTGGAACTGAAGCTTTCTTT
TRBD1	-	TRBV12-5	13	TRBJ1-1	CASGLAGQGRAFF	TGTGCTAGTGGTTTGGCGGGACAGGGACGAGCTTTCTTT
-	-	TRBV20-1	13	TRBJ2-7	CSAKDTYSYEQYF	TGCAGTGCTAAGGACACCTACTCCTACGAGCAGTACTTC
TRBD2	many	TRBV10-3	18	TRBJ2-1	CAISRRTASGDRYNEQFF	TGTGCCATCAGTAGGAGAACGGCTAGCGGGGATCGGTACAATGAGCAGTTCTTC
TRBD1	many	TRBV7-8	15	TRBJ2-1	CASISTQGTYNEQFF	TGTGCCAGCATATCAACACAGGGGACCTACAATGAGCAGTTCTTC
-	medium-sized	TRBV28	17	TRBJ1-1	CASSLGVSIGFDTEAFF	TGTGCCAGCAGTTTAGGGGTTTCGATCGGATTCGACACTGAAGCTTTCTTT
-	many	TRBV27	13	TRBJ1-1	CASSLLGGAEAFF	TGTGCCAGCAGTTTACTTGGGGGTGCTGAAGCTTTCTTT
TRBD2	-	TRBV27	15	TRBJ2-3	CASRSGLAGTDTQYF	TGTGCCAGCAGATCGGGACTAGCGGGAACAGATACGCAGTATTTT
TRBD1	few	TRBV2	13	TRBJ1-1	CASRDRGPTEAFF	TGTGCCAGCAGGGACAGGGGGCCCACTGAAGCTTTCTTT
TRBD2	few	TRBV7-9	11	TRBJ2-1	CASSLATSGGF	TGTGCCAGCAGCCTGGCTACTAGCGGGGGTTTC
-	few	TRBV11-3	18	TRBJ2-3	CASSLDSRREGPEDTQYF	TGTGCCAGCAGCTTAGACTCACGCCGGGAAGGGCCTGAAGATACGCAGTATTTT
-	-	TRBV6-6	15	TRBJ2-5	CASSYSDGGGQTQYF	TGTGCCAGCAGTTACTCGGATGGTGGCGGACAGACCCAGTACTTC
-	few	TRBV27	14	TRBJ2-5	CASSLEGPQETQYF	TGTGCCAGCAGTTTAGAGGGTCCCCAAGAGACCCAGTACTTC
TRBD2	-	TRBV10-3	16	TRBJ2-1	CAILGTSGAHSFEQFF	TGTGCCATCCTTGGGACTAGCGGGGCCCACTCGTTTGAGCAGTTCTTC
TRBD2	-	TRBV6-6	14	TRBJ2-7	CASSYVGGSREQYF	TGTGCCAGCAGTTACGTGGGGGGGAGCCGGGAGCAGTACTTC
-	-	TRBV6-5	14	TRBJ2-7	CASSPGTHIYEQYF	TGTGCCAGCAGTCCCGGGACTCACATCTACGAGCAGTACTTC
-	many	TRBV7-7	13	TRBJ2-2	CASSLERPGELFF	TGTGCTAGCAGCTTAGAGAGGCCCGGGGAGCTGTTTTTT
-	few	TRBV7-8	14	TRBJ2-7	CASSLEFGGYEQYF	TGTGCCAGCAGCTTAGAGTTCGGTGGCTACGAGCAGTACTTC
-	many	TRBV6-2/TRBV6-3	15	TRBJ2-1	CASSYLVVSGNEQFF	TGTGCCAGCAGTTACTTGGTCGTAAGCGGCAATGAGCAGTTCTTC
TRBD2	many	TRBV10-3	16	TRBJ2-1	CAISGLSGVAYNEQFF	TGTGCCATCAGTGGTCTAAGCGGGGTCGCCTACAATGAGCAGTTCTTC
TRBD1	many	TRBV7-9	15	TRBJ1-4	CASSLAQGAREKLFF	TGTGCCAGCAGCCTGGCACAGGGGGCGCGAGAAAAACTGTTTTTT
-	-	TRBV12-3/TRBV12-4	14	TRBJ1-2	CASSLFGPNYGYTF	TGTGCCAGCAGTTTATTCGGACCCAACTATGGCTACACCTTC
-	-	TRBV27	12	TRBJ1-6	CASSPPRGTLHF	TGTGCCAGCAGCCCTCCACGAGGCACCCTCCACTTT
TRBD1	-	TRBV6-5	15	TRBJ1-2	CASSTRDSTFYGYTF	TGTGCCAGCAGTACCCGGGACAGCACTTTTTATGGTTACACCTTC
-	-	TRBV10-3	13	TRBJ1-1	CAISVDGHTEAFF	TGTGCCATCAGTGTGGACGGACACACTGAAGCTTTCTTT
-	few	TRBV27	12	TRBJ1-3	CASGFPGNTIYF	TGTGCCAGCGGGTTTCCTGGAAACACCATATATTTT
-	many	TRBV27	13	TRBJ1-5	CASSLRGYQPQHF	TGTGCCAGCAGTTTAAGGGGATACCAGCCCCAGCATTTT
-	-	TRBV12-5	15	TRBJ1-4	CASGLSEPTNEKLFF	TGTGCTAGTGGTTTGTCAGAACCAACTAATGAAAAACTGTTTTTT
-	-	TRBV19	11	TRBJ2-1	CASSGVDEQFF	TGTGCCAGTTCCGGGGTCGATGAGCAGTTCTTC
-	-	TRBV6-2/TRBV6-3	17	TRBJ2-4	CASSYSGTDSSRNIQYF	TGTGCCAGCAGTTACTCGGGAACGGACTCTAGCAGAAACATTCAGTACTTC
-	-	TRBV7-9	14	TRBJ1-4	CASSSPGQNEKLFF	TGTGCCAGCAGCTCCCCCGGACAGAATGAAAAACTGTTTTTT
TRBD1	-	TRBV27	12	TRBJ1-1	CASYRGGTEAFF	TGTGCCAGCTACAGGGGTGGGACTGAAGCTTTCTTT